The T cell receptor (beta chain) described here comes from a study of early T cells in non-severe SARS-CoV-2 infection. Study-wide background: Sequenced material consisted of bulk RNA (from unsorted whole blood), and chains were unpaired.

Researchers attached unique molecular identifiers to individual cDNA molecules. TCRdb reprocessed the 5' RACE reads via MiXCR and lists one record per CDR3 protein. The table includes some 76,000 distinct CDR3 sequences, around 15% detected once. There are many counts of this clonotype. What it recognizes is unknown. Germline V gives CDR1 KGHSH, CDR2 LQKENI. CDR3 length: 15 amino acids. The V end lost 3 bases, the J end lost 1 base, and 10 bases lay between the germline ends. Overall study results and limits: Using VDJdb, the matching emphasized anti-spike CD8 responses while missing private and CD4 specificities.

The sample taken for sequencing was whole blood. The TCR sequence derives from an adult who was a healthcare worker with PCR-confirmed SARS-CoV-2 infection or an uninfected control (not recorded which). The V and J genes are TRBV18 and TRBJ1-5; D possibly corresponds to TRBD1 (5 bases). The CDR3: CASSPPDRSNQPQHF. CDR3 sequence (DNA): TGTGCCAGCTCACCCCCCGACAGAAGCAATCAGCCCCAGCATTTT.